This TCR beta chain was recovered during a study of Ad26.COV2.S vaccination and SARS-CoV-2 variants. The CDR3 runs to 12 residues. Germline lookup yields CDR1 DFQATT and CDR2 SNEGSKA (reference sequence). Between the trimmed V and J ends, which lost 3 bases and 5 bases, there was a span of 10 bases. Clones were sequenced by immunoSEQ multiplex PCR, and TCRdb holds only the in-frame ones, with some missing. The table includes some 180,000 clones, around 85% detected once. The chain uses TRBV20-1 and TRBJ2-5, with D hard to call. The source material was peripheral blood, sampled after recovery from COVID-19. The source is a human donor who had recovered from COVID-19. The CDR3 nucleotides are TGCAGTGCTAGTCGGAACTGGGAGACCCAGTACTTC. Its translation: CSASRNWETQYF.